This TCR beta chain derives from a study of shared clonotypes between healthy human individuals. The wider study: Three plates were used per donor for CD4 naive, three for CD4 memory, two for CD8 naive and one for CD8 memory.

Libraries were prepared by immunoSEQ multiplex PCR; TCRdb keeps only in-frame clonotypes and omits some of them. In the table there are about 2,200,000 clones, 85% to 95% of which are singletons. Germline V CDR1 and CDR2: SGHVS, FNYEAQ. The ends were cut back, 8 bases at V and 3 bases at J, with 7 bases in the middle. The CDR3 extends over 11 amino acids. This clone has a single count. The target antigen is unknown. CD45RO-negative CD8 cells positively selected for CCR7 made up the naive population, which excluded terminally differentiated effector memory CD45RA+ cells. Those who donated, Caucasian adults without exception, all lived in Nashville, Tennessee. Whole-study results and caveats: Four donors shared about 5% of their naive CD4 clonotypes.

The gene calls are TRBV7-6 and TRBJ1-1; possible D gene TRBD1, 5 bases. The receptor was derived from a man younger than 35 in good health. Some clones in this sample may be carry-over from other donors' samples. Sequencing was done on a sample of naive CD8+ T cells from PBMCs. CDR3 residues: CASRGDTEAFF. The CDR3 nucleotides read TGTGCCAGCCGAGGGGACACTGAAGCTTTCTTT.